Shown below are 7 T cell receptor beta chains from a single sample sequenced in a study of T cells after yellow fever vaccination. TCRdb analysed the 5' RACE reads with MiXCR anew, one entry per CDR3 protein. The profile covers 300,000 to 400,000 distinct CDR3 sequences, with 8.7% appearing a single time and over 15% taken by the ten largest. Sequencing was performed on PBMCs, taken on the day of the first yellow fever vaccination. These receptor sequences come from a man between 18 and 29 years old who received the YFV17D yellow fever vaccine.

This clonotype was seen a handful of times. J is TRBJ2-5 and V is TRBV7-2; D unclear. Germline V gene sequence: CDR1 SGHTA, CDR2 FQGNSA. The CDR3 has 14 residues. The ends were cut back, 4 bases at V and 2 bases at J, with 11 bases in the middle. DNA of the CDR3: TGTGCCAGCAGCTACAGTCACATGCAAGAGACCCAGTACTTC. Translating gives CASSYSHMQETQYF.

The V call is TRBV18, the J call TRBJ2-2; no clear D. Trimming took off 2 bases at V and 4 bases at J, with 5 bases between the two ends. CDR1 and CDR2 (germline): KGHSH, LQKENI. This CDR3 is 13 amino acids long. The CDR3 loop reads CASSPSRTGELFF. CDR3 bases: TGTGCCAGCTCACCATCACGCACCGGGGAGCTGTTTTTT.

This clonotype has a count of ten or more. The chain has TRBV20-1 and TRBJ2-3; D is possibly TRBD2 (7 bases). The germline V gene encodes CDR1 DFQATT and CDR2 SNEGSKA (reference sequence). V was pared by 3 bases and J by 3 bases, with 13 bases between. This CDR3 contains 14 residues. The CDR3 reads CSASRGARTDTQYF. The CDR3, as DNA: TGCAGTGCTAGTCGGGGGGCTCGTACAGATACGCAGTATTTT.

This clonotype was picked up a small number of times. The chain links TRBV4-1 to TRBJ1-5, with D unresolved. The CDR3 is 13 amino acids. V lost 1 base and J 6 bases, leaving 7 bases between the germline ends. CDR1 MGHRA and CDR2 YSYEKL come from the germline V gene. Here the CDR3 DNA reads TGCGCCAGCAGCCAAGTTTTGTCTCAGCCCCAGCATTTT. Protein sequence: CASSQVLSQPQHF.

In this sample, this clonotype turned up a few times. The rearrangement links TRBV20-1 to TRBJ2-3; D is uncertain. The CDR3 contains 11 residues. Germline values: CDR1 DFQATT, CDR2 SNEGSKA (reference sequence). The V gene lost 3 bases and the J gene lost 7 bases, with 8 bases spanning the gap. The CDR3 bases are TGCAGTGCTAGGAGTAGGAATACGCAGTATTTT. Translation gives CSARSRNTQYF.

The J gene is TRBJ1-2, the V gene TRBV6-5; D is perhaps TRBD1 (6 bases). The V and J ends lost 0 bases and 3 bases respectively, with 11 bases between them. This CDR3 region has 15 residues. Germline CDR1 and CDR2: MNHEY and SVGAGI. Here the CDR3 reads CASSYSRAGDYGYTF. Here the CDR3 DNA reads TGTGCCAGCAGTTACTCGAGGGCAGGGGACTATGGCTACACCTTC.

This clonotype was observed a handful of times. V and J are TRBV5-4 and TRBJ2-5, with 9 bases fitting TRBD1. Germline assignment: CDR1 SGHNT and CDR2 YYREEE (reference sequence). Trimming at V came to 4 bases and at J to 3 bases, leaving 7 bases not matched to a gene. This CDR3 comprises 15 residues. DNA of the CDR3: TGTGCCAGCAGCACCTTACAGGGGGCTGAAGAGACCCAGTACTTC. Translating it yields CASSTLQGAEETQYF.